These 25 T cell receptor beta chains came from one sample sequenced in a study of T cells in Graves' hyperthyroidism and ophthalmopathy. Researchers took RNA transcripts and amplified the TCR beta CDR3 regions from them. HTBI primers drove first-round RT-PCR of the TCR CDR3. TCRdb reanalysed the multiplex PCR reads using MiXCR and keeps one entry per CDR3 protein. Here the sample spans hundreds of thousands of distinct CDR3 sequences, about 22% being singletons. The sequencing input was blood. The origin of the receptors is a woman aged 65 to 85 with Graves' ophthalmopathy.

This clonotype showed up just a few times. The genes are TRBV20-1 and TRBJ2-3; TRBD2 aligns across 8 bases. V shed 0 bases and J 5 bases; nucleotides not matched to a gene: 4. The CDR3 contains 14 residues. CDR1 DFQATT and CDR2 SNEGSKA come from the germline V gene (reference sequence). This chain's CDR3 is CSARDGLAGDTQYF. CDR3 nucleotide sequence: TGCAGTGCTAGAGATGGGCTAGCGGGAGATACGCAGTATTTT.

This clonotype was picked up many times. CDR3 region: CASSLGDRGNEQYF. The CDR3 coding sequence is TGTGCCAGCAGCTTAGGGGACAGGGGTAACGAGCAGTACTTC. This rearrangement joins TRBV7-6 to TRBJ2-7, with 10 bases lining up with TRBD1. V shed 1 base, J shed 5 bases, and the junction held 2 bases outside the gene matches. The length of the CDR3 is 14 residues. Germline values: CDR1 SGHVS, CDR2 FNYEAQ.

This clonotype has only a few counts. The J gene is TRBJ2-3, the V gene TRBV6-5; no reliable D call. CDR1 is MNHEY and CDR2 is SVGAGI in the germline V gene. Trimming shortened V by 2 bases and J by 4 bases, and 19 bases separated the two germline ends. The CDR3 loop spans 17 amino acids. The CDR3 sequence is CASSYPGRAGPPDTQYF. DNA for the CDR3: TGTGCCAGCAGTTACCCTGGAAGAGCTGGACCCCCAGATACGCAGTATTTT.

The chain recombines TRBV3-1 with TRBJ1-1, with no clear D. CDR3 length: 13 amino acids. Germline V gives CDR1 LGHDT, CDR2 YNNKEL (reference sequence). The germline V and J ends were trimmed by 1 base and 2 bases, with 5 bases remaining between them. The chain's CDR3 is CASSQGHNTEAFF. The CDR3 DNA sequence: TGTGCCAGCAGCCAAGGACACAACACTGAAGCTTTCTTT.

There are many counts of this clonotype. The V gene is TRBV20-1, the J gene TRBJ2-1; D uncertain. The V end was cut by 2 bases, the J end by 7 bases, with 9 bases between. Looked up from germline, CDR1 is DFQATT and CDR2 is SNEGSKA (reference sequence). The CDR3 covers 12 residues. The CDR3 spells CSARPNSNEQFF. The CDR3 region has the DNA TGCAGTGCTAGACCTAATTCTAATGAGCAGTTCTTC.

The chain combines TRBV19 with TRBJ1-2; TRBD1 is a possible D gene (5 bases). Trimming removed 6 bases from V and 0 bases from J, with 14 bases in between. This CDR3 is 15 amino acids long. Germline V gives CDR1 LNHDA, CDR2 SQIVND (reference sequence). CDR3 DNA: TGTGCCAGTAGCCTCATGACAGCGCCTAACTATGGCTACACCTTC. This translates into CASSLMTAPNYGYTF. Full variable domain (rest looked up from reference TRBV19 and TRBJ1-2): DGGITQSPKYLFRKEGQNVTLSCEQNLNHDAMYWYRQDPGQGLRLIYYSQIVNDFQKGDIAEGYSVSREKKESFPLTVTSAQKNPTAFYLCASSLMTAPNYGYTFGSGTRLTVV.

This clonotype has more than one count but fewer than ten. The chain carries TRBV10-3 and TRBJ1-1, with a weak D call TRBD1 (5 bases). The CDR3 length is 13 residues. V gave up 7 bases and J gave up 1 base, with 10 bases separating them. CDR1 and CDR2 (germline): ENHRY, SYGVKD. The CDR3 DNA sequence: TGTGCCATCACTAAGCAGGGGAACACTGAAGCTTTCTTT. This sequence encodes CAITKQGNTEAFF.

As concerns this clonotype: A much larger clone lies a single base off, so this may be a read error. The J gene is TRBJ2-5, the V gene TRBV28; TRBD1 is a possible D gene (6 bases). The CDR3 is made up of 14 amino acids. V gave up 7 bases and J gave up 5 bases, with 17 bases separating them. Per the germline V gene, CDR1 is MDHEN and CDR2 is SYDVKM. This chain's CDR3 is CASNQRAGAETQYF. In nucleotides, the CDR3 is TGTGCCAGCAATCAGAGAGCAGGGGCGGAGACCCAGTACTTC.

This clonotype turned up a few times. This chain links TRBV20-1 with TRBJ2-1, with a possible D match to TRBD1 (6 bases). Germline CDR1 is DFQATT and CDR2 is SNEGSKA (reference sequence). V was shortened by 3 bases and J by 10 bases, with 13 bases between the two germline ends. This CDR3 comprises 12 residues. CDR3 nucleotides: TGCAGTGCTAGCCGGGGACAATGGGAGCAGTTCTTC. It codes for CSASRGQWEQFF.

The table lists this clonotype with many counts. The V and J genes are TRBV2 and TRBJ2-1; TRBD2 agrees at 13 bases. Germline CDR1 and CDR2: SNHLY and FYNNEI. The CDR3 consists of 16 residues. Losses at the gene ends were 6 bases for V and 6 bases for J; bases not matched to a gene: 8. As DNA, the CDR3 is TGTGCCAGCAGGCGGACTAGCGGGAGAGCCGTCAATGAGCAGTTCTTC. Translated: CASRRTSGRAVNEQFF.

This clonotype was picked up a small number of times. This CDR3 reads CASSSLGSGANVLTF. The CDR3 bases are TGTGCCAGCAGCTCCCTGGGGTCTGGGGCCAACGTCCTGACTTTC. The chain recombines TRBV7-3 with TRBJ2-6, with D unclear. The V gene's germline CDR1 is SGHTA and CDR2 FQGTGA. With 4 bases removed from V and 1 base from J, the gap between germline ends came to 8 bases. The CDR3 is 15 amino acids.

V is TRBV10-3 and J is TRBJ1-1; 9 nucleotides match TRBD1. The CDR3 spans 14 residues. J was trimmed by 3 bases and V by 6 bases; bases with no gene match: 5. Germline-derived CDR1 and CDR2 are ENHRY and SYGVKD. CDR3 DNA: TGTGCCATCAGCCGGACAGGGGAAGACACTGAAGCTTTCTTT. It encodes CAISRTGEDTEAFF.

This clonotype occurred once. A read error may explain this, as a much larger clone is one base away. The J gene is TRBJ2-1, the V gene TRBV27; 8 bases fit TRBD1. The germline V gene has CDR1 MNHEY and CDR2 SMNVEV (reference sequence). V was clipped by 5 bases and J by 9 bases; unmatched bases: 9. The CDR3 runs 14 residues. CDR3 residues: CASSHTGGRSEQFF. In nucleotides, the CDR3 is TGTGCCAGCAGTCACACAGGGGGGAGGAGTGAGCAGTTCTTC.

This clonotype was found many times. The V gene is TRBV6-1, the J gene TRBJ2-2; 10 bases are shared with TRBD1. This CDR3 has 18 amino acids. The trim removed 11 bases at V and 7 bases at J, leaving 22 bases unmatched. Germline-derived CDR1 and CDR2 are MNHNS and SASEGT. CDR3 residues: CAGRKRPPGQGMDGELFF. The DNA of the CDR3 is TGTGCCGGTAGGAAACGACCTCCGGGACAGGGGATGGACGGGGAGCTGTTTTTT.

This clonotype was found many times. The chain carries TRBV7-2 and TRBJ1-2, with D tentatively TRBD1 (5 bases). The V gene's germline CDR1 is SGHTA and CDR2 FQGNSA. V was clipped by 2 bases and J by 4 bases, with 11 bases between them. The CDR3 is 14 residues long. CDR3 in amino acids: CASSLIGTVYGYTF. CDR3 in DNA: TGTGCCAGCAGCTTAATAGGGACTGTCTATGGCTACACCTTC.

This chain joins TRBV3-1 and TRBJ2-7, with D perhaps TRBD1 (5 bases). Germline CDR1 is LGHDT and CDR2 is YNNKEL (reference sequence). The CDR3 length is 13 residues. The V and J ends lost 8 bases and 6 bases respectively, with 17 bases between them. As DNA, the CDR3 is TGTGCCAGCGGGGTCAGGGCAAGGAGCGAGCAGTACTTC. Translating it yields CASGVRARSEQYF.

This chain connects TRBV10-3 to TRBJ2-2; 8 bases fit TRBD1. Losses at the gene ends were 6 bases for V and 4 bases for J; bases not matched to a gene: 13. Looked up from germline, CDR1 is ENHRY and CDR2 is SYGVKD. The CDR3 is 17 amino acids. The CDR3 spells CAISGWVAGGTTGELFF. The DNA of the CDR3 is TGTGCCATCAGCGGCTGGGTAGCAGGGGGCACCACCGGGGAGCTGTTTTTT.

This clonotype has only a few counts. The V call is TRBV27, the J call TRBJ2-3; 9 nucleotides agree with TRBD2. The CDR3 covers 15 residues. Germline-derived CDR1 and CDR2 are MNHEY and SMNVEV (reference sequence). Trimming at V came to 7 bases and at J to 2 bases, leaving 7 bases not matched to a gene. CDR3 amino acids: CASNPGTSYTDTQYF. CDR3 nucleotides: TGTGCCAGCAATCCCGGGACTAGCTACACAGATACGCAGTATTTT.

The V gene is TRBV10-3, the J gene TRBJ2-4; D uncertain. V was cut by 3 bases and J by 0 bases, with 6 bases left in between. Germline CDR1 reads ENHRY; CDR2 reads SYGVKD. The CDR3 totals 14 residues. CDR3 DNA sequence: TGTGCCATCAGTGATGCTCTAGCCAAAAACATTCAGTACTTC. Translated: CAISDALAKNIQYF.

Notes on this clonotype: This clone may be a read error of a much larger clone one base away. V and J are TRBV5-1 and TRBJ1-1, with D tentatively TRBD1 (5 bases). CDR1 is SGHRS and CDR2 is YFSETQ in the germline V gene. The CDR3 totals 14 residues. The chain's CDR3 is CTSSVSRGNTEAFF. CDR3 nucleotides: TGCACCAGCAGCGTATCGAGGGGGAACACTGAAGCTTTCTTT.

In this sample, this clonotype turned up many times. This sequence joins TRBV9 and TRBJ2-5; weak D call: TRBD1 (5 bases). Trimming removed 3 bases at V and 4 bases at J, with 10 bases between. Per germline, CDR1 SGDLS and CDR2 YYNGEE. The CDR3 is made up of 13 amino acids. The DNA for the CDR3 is TGTGCCAGCAGCGCAGGGATCGCAGAGACCCAGTACTTC. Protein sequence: CASSAGIAETQYF. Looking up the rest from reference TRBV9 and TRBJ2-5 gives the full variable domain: DSGVTQTPKHLITATGQRVTLRCSPRSGDLSVYWYQQSLDQGLQFLIQYYNGEERAKGNILERFSAQQFPDLHSELNLSSLELGDSALYFCASSAGIAETQYFGPGTRLLVL.

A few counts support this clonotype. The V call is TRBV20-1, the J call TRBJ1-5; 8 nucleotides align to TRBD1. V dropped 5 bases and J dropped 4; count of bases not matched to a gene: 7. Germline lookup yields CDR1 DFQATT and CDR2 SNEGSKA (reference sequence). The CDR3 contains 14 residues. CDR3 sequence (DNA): TGCAGTGCTGGAACACGGACAGGGAATCAGCCCCAGCATTTT. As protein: CSAGTRTGNQPQHF.

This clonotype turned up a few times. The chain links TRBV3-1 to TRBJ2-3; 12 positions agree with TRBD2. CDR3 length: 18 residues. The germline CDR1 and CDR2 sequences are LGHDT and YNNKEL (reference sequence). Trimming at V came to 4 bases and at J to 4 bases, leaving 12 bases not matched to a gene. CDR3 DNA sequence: TGTGCCAGCAGCCCGGGACTAGCGGGCCCCTGGGGGGCAGATACGCAGTATTTT. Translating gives CASSPGLAGPWGADTQYF.

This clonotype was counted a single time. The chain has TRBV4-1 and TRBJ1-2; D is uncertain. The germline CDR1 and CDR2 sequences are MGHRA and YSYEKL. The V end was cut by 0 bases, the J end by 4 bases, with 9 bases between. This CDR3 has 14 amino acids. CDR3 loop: CASSQDAGAYGYTF. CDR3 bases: TGCGCCAGCAGCCAAGATGCCGGCGCCTATGGCTACACCTTC.

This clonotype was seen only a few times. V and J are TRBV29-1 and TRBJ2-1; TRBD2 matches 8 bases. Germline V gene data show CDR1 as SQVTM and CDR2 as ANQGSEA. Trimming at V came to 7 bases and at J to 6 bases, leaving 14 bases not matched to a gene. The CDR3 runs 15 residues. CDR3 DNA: TGCAGCGCCCCCGGGGGGGCGGGATTGGGCAATGAGCAGTTCTTC. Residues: CSAPGGAGLGNEQFF.